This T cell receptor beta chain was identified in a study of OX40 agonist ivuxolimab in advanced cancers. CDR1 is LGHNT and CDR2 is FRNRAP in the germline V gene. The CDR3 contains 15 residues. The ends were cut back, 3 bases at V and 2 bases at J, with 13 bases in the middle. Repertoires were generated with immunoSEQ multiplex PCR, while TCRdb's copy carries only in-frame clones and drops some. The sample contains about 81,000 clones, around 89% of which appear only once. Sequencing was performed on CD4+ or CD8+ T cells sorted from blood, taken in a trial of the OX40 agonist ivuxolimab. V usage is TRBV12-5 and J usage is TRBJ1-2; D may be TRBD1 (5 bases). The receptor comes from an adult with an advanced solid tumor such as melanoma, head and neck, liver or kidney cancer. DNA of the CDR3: TGTGCTAGTGGTTTAGCCAGAGGGGCGAACTATGGCTACACCTTC. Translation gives CASGLARGANYGYTF.